This TCR beta chain originates from a study of cytomegalovirus exposure and HLA in healthy donors. Findings of the study overall: It was found in a later analysis that first-cohort TCR clusters tended to co-occur in the 120 validation repertoires. The majority of TCR sequences were rare, yet some public TCRs appeared in many donors.

TCRdb's copy holds only in-frame clones and misses some; the assay was immunoSEQ multiplex PCR. The data hold fewer than 85,000 clones, with over 85% observed a single time. Germline V CDR1 and CDR2: MNHNY, SVGAGI (reference sequence). The ends lost 6 bases at V and 5 bases at J; junction bases unmatched: 2. CDR3 length equals 13 residues. On this clone: Its antigen is still unknown.

The V gene is TRBV6-6, the J gene TRBJ1-5, with 9 positions matching TRBD1. This clonotype originated in a woman younger than 35 in good health and CMV-seropositive. The material sequenced was PBMCs. The chain's CDR3 is CASRRQGDQPQHF. The CDR3 nucleotides are TGTGCCAGCAGAAGACAGGGGGATCAGCCCCAGCATTTT.